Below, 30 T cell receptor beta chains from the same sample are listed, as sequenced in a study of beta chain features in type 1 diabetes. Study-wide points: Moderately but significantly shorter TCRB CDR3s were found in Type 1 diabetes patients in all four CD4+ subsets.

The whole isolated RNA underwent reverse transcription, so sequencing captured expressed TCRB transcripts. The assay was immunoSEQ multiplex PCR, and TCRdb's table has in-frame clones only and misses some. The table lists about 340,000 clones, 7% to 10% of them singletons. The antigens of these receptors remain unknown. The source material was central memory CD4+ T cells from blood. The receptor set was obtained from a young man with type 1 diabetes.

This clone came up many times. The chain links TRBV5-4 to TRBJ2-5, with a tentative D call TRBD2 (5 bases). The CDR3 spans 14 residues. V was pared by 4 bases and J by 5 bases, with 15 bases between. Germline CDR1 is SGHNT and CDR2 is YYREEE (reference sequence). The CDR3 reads CASSIGTEEETQYF. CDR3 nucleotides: TGTGCCAGCAGCATAGGCACGGAGGAGGAGACCCAGTACTTC.

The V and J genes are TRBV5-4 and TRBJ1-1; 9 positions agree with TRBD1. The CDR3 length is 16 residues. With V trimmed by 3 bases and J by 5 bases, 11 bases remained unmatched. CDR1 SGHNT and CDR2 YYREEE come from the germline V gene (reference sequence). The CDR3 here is CASSYPPGQGRTEAFF. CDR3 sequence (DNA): TGTGCCAGCAGCTACCCACCGGGACAGGGAAGGACTGAAGCTTTCTTT. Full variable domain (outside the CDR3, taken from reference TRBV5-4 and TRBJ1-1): ETGVTQSPTHLIKTRGQQVTLRCSSQSGHNTVSWYQQALGQGPQFIFQYYREEENGRGNFPPRFSGLQFPNYSSELNVNALELDDSALYLCASSYPPGQGRTEAFFGQGTRLTVV.

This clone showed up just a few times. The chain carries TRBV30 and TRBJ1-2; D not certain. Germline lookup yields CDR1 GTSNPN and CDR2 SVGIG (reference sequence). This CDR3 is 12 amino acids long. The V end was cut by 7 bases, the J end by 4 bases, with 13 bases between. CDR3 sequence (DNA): TGTGCCTCTTCGGAGAACTCCTATGGCTACACCTTC. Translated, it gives CASSENSYGYTF. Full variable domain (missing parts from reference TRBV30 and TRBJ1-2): SQTIHQWPATLVQPVGSPLSLECTVEGTSNPNLYWYRQAAGRGLQLLFYSVGIGQISSEVPQNLSASRPQDRQFILSSKKLLLSDSGFYLCASSENSYGYTFGSGTRLTVV.

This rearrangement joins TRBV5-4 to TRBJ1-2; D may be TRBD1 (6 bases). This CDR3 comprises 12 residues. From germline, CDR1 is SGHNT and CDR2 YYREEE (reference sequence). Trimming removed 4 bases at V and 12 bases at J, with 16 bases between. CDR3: CASSVDRRGHTF. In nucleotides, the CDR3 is TGTGCCAGCAGCGTGGACCGCAGGGGCCACACCTTC.

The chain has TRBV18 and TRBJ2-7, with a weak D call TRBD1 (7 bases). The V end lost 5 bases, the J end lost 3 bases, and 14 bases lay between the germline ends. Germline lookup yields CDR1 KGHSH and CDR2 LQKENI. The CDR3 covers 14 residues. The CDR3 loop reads CASSWGDRGYEQYF. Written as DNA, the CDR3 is TGTGCCAGCTCATGGGGGGACAGAGGCTACGAGCAGTACTTC.

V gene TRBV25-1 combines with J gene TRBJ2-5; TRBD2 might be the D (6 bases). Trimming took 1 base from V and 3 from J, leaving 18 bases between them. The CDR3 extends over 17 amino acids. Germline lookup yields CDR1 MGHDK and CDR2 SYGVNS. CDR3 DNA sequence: TGTGCCAGCAGTGAATTTGGGTCCAAGGGAGGCAAAGAGACCCAGTACTTC. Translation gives CASSEFGSKGGKETQYF.

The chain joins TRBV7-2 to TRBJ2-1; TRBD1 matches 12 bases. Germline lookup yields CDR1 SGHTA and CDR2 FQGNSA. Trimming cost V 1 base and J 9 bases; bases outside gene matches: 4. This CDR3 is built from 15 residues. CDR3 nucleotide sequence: TGTGCCAGCAGCTTAGGCGGGACAGGGGGCGGTGAGCAGTTCTTC. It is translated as CASSLGGTGGGEQFF.

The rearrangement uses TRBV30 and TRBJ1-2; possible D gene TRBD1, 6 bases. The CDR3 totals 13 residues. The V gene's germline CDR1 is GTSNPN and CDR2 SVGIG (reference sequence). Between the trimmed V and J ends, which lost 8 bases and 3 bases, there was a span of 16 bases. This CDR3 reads CARDRGGYYGYTF. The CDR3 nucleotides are TGTGCCCGGGATCGGGGGGGCTACTATGGCTACACCTTC. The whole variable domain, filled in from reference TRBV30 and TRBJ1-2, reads SQTIHQWPATLVQPVGSPLSLECTVEGTSNPNLYWYRQAAGRGLQLLFYSVGIGQISSEVPQNLSASRPQDRQFILSSKKLLLSDSGFYLCARDRGGYYGYTFGSGTRLTVV.

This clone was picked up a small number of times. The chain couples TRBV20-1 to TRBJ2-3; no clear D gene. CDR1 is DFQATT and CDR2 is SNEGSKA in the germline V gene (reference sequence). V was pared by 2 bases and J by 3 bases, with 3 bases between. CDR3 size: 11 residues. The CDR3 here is CSARPTDTQYF. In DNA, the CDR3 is TGCAGTGCTAGACCAACAGATACGCAGTATTTT.

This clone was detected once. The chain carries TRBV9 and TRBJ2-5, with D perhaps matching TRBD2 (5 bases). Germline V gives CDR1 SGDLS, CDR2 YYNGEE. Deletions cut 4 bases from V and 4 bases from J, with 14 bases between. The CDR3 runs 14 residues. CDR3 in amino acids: CASSLLGEGETQYF. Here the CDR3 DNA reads TGTGCCAGCAGCCTCCTAGGAGAGGGAGAGACCCAGTACTTC.

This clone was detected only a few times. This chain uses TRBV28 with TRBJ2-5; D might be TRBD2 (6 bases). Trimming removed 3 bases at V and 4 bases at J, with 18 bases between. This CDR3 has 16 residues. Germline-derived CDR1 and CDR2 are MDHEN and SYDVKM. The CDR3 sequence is CASSFPSGSEGETQYF. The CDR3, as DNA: TGTGCCAGCAGTTTCCCCTCGGGGTCGGAGGGAGAGACCCAGTACTTC.

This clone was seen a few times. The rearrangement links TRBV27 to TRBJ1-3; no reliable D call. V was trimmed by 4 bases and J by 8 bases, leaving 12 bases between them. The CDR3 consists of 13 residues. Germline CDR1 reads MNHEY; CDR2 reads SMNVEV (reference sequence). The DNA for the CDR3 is TGTGCCAGCAGTTCCGACGACTTGGACACCATATATTTT. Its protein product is CASSSDDLDTIYF.

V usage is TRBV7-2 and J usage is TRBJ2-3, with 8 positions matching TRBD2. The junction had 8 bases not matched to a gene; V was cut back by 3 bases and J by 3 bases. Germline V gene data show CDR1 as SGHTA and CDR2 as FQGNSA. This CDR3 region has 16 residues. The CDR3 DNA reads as TGTGCCAGCAGCTTCTTACTAGCGGCAACGACAGATACGCAGTATTTT. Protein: CASSFLLAATTDTQYF.

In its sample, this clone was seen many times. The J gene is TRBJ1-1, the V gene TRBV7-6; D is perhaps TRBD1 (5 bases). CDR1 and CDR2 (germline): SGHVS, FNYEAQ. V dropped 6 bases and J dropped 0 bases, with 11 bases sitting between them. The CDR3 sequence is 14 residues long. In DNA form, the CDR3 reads TGTGCCAGCAGTGTCCAGGGTATGAACACTGAAGCTTTCTTT. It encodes CASSVQGMNTEAFF. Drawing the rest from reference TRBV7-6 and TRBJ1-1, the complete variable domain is GAGVSQSPRYKVTKRGQDVALRCDPISGHVSLYWYRQALGQGPEFLTYFNYEAQQDKSGLPNDRFSAERPEGSISTLTIQRTEQRDSAMYRCASSVQGMNTEAFFGQGTRLTVV.

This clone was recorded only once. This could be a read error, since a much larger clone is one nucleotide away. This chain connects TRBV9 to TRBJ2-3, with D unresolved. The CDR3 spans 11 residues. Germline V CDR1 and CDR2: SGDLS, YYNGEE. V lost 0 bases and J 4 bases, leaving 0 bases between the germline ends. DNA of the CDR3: TGTGCCAGCAGCGTAGCAGATACGCAGTATTTT. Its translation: CASSVADTQYF.

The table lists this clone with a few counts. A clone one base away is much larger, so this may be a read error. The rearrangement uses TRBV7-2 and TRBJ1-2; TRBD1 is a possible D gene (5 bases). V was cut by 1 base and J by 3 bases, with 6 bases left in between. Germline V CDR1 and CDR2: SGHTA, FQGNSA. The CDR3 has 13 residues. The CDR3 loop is CASSLGGDYGYTF. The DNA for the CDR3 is TGTGCCAGCAGCTTAGGAGGGGACTATGGCTACACCTTC.

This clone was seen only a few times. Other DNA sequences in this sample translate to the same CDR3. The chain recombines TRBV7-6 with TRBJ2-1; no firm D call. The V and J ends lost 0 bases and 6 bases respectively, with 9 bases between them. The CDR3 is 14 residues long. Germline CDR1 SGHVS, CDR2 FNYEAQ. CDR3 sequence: CASSLARGSNEQFF. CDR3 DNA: TGTGCCAGCAGCTTAGCTCGAGGTTCCAATGAGCAGTTCTTC.

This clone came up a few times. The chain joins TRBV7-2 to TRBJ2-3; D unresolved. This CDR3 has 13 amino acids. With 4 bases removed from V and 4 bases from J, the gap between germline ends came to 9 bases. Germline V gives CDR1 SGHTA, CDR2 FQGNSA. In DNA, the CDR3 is TGTGCCAGCAGCTCCGGACGGGCAGATACGCAGTATTTT. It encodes CASSSGRADTQYF. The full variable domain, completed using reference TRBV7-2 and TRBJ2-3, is GAGVSQSPSNKVTEKGKDVELRCDPISGHTALYWYRQSLGQGLEFLIYFQGNSAPDKSGLPSDRFSAERTGGSVSTLTIQRTQQEDSAVYLCASSSGRADTQYFGPGTRLTVL.

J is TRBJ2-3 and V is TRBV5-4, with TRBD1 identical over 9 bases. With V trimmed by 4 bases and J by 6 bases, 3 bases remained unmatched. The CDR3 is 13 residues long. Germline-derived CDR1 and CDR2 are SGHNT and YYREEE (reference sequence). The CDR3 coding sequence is TGTGCCAGCAGCCGGGACAGGGAGGATACGCAGTATTTT. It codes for CASSRDREDTQYF.

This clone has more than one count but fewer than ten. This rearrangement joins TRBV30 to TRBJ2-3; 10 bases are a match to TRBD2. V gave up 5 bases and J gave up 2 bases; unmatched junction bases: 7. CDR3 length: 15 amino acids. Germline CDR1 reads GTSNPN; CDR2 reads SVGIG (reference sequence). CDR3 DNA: TGTGCCTGGGGTGGGGGGACTAGCGACACAGATACGCAGTATTTT. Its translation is CAWGGGTSDTDTQYF.

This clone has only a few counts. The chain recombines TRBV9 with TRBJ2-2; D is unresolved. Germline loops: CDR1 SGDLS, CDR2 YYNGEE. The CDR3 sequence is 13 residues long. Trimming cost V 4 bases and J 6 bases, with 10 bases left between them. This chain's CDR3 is CASSPNSAGELFF. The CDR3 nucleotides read TGTGCCAGCAGCCCAAATTCTGCCGGGGAGCTGTTTTTT.

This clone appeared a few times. The CDR3 region is CASSLGLGAEGYTF. CDR3 DNA: TGCGCCAGCAGCTTGGGTCTGGGGGCTGAAGGCTACACCTTC. The V gene is TRBV5-1, the J gene TRBJ1-2, with D maybe TRBD1 (6 bases). V shed 0 bases and J shed 8 bases, with 14 bases lying between them. Germline V CDR1 and CDR2: SGHRS, YFSETQ. CDR3 length: 14 amino acids.

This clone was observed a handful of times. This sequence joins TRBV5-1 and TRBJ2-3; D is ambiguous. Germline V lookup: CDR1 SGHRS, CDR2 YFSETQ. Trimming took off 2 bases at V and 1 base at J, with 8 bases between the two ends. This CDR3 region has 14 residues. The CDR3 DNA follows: TGCGCCAGCAGCTTACAGAGCCGCACAGATACGCAGTATTTT. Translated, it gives CASSLQSRTDTQYF.

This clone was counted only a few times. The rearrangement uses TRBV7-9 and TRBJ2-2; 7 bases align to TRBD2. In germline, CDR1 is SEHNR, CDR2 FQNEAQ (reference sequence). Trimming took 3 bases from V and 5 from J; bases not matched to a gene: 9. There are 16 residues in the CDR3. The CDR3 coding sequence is TGTGCCAGCAGCTTTCCGCAGGCGGGGGATACCGGGGAGCTGTTTTTT. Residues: CASSFPQAGDTGELFF.

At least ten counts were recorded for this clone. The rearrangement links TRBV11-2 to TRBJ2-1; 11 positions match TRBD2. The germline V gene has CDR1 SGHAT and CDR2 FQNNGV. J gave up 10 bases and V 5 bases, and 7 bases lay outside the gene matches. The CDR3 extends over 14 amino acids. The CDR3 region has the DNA TGTGCCAGCAGCCCCCAACCTAGCGGGGGGGAGCAGTTCTTC. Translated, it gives CASSPQPSGGEQFF.

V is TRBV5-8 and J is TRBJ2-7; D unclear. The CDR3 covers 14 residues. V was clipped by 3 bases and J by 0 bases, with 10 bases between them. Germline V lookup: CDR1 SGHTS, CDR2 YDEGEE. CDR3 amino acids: CASSSRLDSYEQYF. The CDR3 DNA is TGTGCCAGCAGCTCAAGACTGGACTCCTACGAGCAGTACTTC.

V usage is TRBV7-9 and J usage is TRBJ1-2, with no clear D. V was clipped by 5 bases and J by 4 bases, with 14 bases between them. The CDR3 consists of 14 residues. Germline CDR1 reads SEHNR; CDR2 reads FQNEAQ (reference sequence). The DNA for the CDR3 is TGTGCCAGCAGCCCGAACAATCCGACCTATGGCTACACCTTC. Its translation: CASSPNNPTYGYTF.

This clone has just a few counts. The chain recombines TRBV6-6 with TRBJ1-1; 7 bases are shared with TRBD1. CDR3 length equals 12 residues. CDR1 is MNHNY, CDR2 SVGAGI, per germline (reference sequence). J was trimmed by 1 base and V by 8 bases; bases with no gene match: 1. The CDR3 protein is CASRDRNTEAFF. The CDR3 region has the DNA TGTGCCAGCCGGGACAGGAACACTGAAGCTTTCTTT.

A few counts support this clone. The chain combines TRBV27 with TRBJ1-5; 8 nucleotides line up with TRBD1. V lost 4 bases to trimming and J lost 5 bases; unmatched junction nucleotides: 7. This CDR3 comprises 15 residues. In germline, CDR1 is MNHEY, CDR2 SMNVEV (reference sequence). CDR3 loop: CASSSLDRADQPQHF. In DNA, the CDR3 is TGTGCCAGCAGTTCCCTGGACAGGGCGGATCAGCCCCAGCATTTT.

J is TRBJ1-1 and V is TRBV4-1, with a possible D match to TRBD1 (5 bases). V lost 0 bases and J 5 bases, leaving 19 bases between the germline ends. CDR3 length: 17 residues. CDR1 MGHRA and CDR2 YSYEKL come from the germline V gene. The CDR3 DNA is TGCGCCAGCAGCCAAGATATCAGTCGAGGGGAAGTGACTGAAGCTTTCTTT. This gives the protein CASSQDISRGEVTEAFF.